The 28 T cell receptor beta chains below come from one sample, sequenced in a study of tumor and adjacent non-tumor tissue in lung cancer. The library came from three nested PCR rounds adapted from ARM-PCR protocols. One entry per CDR3 protein results from TCRdb running MiXCR on the multiplex PCR reads. The sample carries some 93,000 distinct CDR3 sequences, about 72% recorded once. RNA was extracted from bulk tissue without any cell sorting. The specimen was lung tumor tissue. Receptors originate from a man in his 60s with non-small cell lung cancer.

As regards this clonotype: Given a much more abundant clone one base away, this may be a read error. The gene calls are TRBV12-5 and TRBJ1-2, with TRBD1 identical over 7 bases. The CDR3 is 15 amino acids. V lost 6 bases and J lost 4; bases outside the gene matches: 11. Germline CDR1 LGHNT, CDR2 FRNRAP. This chain's CDR3 is CASGPSEQGFYGYTF. CDR3 bases: TGTGCTAGTGGGCCCTCGGAACAGGGGTTCTATGGCTACACCTTC.

This clonotype was recorded many times. V is TRBV29-1 and J is TRBJ2-5; the D is unclear. CDR1 is SQVTM and CDR2 is ANQGSEA in the germline V gene. V lost 6 bases to trimming and J lost 0 bases, with 11 bases between them. The CDR3 has 13 amino acids. For the CDR3, the DNA is TGCAGCGTCGCCGTGGGGTACCAAGAGACCCAGTACTTC. Protein: CSVAVGYQETQYF.

For this clonotype: A much larger clone differs by one base, so this may be a read error. The V gene is TRBV7-9, the J gene TRBJ1-2; unclear D gene. The CDR3 contains 13 residues. Germline V gene data show CDR1 as SEHNR and CDR2 as FQNEAQ (reference sequence). The CDR3 loop reads CATSTSDGYGYTF. CDR3 nucleotides: TGTGCCACCAGCACATCAGATGGCTATGGCTACACCTTC.

V gene TRBV25-1 combines with J gene TRBJ1-4; TRBD1 matches 9 bases. V dropped 4 bases and J dropped 7; count of bases not matched to a gene: 7. The CDR3 consists of 15 residues. Germline-derived CDR1 and CDR2 are MGHDK and SYGVNS. CDR3 amino acids: CASSGDREMGEKLFF. DNA of the CDR3: TGTGCCAGCAGTGGGGACAGGGAAATGGGTGAAAAACTGTTTTTT. The whole variable domain, remainder taken from reference TRBV25-1 and TRBJ1-4, is EADIYQTPRYLVIGTGKKITLECSQTMGHDKMYWYQQDPGMELHLIHYSYGVNSTEKGDLSSESTVSRIRTEHFPLTLESARPSHTSQYLCASSGDREMGEKLFFGSGTQLSVL.

Comments on this clonotype: The junction differs from germline at one of its ends, possibly a read error. The CDR3 DNA reads as TGTGCCAGAAGCTTGGAAGCAGGGGCGAACACCAGGGAGCTGTTTTTT. Protein product: CARSLEAGANTRELFF. The chain employs TRBV5-4 and TRBJ2-2, with TRBD1 as a possible D gene (6 bases). The CDR3 is 16 amino acids. Germline CDR1 is SGHNT and CDR2 is YYREEE (reference sequence).

The chain carries TRBV7-9 and TRBJ2-2; 9 bases match TRBD1. Germline lookup yields CDR1 SEHNR and CDR2 FQNEAQ (reference sequence). V gave up 8 bases and J gave up 5 bases; unmatched junction bases: 12. The CDR3 has 16 residues. The CDR3 reads CASSPVTGGLTGELFF. The CDR3 DNA follows: TGTGCCAGCTCCCCCGTAACAGGGGGCTTGACCGGGGAGCTGTTTTTT.

Worth noting for this clonotype: The conserved phenylalanine or tryptophan normally closing the CDR3 is absent here, so this likely arose from a read error. The J gene is TRBJ2-1, the V gene TRBV11-2; D is perhaps TRBD2 (6 bases). The CDR3 has 15 amino acids. From germline, CDR1 is SGHAT and CDR2 FQNNGV. The CDR3 reads CASNPHRGMRDEQFI. The CDR3 DNA follows: TGTGCGAGCAACCCGCACCGGGGGATGAGGGATGAGCAGTTCATC.

In its sample, this clonotype was seen many times. The chain links TRBV7-9 to TRBJ2-2; D may be TRBD1 (6 bases). Germline CDR1 SEHNR, CDR2 FQNEAQ (reference sequence). The CDR3 extends over 15 amino acids. Trimming took off 4 bases at V and 2 bases at J, with 11 bases between the two ends. CDR3 DNA: TGTGCCAGCAGCTATTGGACAGCTAACACCGGGGAGCTGTTTTTT. Translated: CASSYWTANTGELFF.

As regards this clonotype: At one boundary the junction diverges from the germline segment, which might be a read error. This chain connects TRBV24-1 to TRBJ2-3; TRBD2 matches 9 bases. The CDR3 is 16 amino acids. Germline V gives CDR1 KGHDR, CDR2 SFDVKD. CDR3 sequence (DNA): TGTGCCGCCAGTGATTTGACTAGCGGTAGCACAGATACGCAGTATTTT. Its protein is CAASDLTSGSTDTQYF.

A few counts support this clonotype. Sequence at one end of the junction differs from germline and may be a read error. The rearrangement uses TRBV5-1 and TRBJ1-1; D not certain. The length of the CDR3 is 13 residues. From germline, CDR1 is SGHRS and CDR2 YFSETQ. In DNA, the CDR3 is TGCGCCAGCAGCTTCTGGGGAGGAACTGAAGCTTCCTTT. This encodes CASSFWGGTEASF.

The chain couples TRBV6-6 to TRBJ1-5; D remains ambiguous. Between the trimmed V and J ends, which lost 9 bases and 5 bases, there was a span of 26 bases. In germline, CDR1 is MNHNY, CDR2 SVGAGI (reference sequence). The CDR3 is 17 residues long. The CDR3 sequence is CASRPRVTAFGDQPQHF. The CDR3 DNA follows: TGTGCCAGTAGGCCCCGTGTCACGGCGTTTGGCGATCAGCCCCAGCATTTT.

Details on this clonotype: The junction departs from germline at one end; a sequencing error may be responsible. The V call is TRBV5-5, the J call TRBJ1-1, with D possibly matching TRBD1 (5 bases). The CDR3 extends over 13 amino acids. CDR1 is SGHKS, CDR2 YYEKEE, per germline (reference sequence). The CDR3 DNA is TGTGCTAGCAGCATAACATCCCCTCAGGGAGCTTTCTTT. This encodes CASSITSPQGAFF.

About this clonotype: This may stem from a read error, because a much larger clone lies one nucleotide away. The chain has TRBV14 and TRBJ2-5; D gene ambiguous. This CDR3 has 15 amino acids. The germline gives CDR1 SGHDN, CDR2 FVKESK. V gave up 6 bases and J gave up 4 bases, with 18 bases separating them. The CDR3 reads CASSLAGRPGETQYF. In DNA, the CDR3 is TGTGCCAGCAGTCTGGCCGGCAGGCCAGGAGAGACCCAGTACTTC.

The gene calls are TRBV5-1 and TRBJ2-2; either TRBD1 or TRBD2 may fit D (6 bases each). The V end was cut by 4 bases, the J end by 2 bases, with 12 bases between. The CDR3 runs to 15 residues. Germline V lookup: CDR1 SGHRS, CDR2 YFSETQ. The CDR3 nucleotides are TGCGCCAGCAGCCAAACAGGGACTAACACCGGGGAGCTGTTTTTT. It translates to CASSQTGTNTGELFF.

The J gene is TRBJ1-5, the V gene TRBV20-1, with D perhaps TRBD1 (5 bases). The CDR3 spans 13 residues. CDR1 is DFQATT and CDR2 is SNEGSKA in the germline V gene (reference sequence). Trimming left V 4 bases short and J 9 bases short, with 16 bases between. The CDR3 sequence is CSAMGREYGPQHF. The DNA for the CDR3 is TGCAGTGCTATGGGCAGGGAGTATGGGCCCCAGCATTTT.

A note on this clonotype: A much more abundant neighbour one base away suggests this may be a read error. The DNA of the CDR3 is TGTGCCAGCAGCCCGGTGTGGGGAACCCGGGAGCTGTTTTTT. Translation: CASSPVWGTRELFF. The rearrangement uses TRBV6-1 and TRBJ2-2; D not certain. V was trimmed by 6 bases and J by 9 bases, leaving 17 bases between them. Germline V gives CDR1 MNHNS, CDR2 SASEGT. There are 14 residues in the CDR3.

To note about this clonotype: A much larger clone lies a single base off, so this may be a read error. The J gene is TRBJ2-3, the V gene TRBV20-1, with a possible D match to TRBD1 (5 bases). Per the germline V gene, CDR1 is DFQATT and CDR2 is SNEGSKA (reference sequence). The ends were cut back, 7 bases at V and 5 bases at J, with 10 bases in the middle. The CDR3 has 11 amino acids. This CDR3 is CSVSRGDTQYF. As DNA, the CDR3 is TGCAGTGTAAGTAGGGGAGATACGCAGTATTTT.

This clonotype has a single count. The rearrangement links TRBV11-2 to TRBJ2-7; no clear D. Germline CDR1 is SGHAT and CDR2 is FQNNGV. The CDR3 has 11 residues. The V and J ends lost 8 bases and 4 bases respectively, with 9 bases between them. CDR3 sequence (DNA): TGTGCCAGCCTGGATCCGTACGAGCAGTACTTC. Translating it yields CASLDPYEQYF.

In its sample, this clonotype was seen many times. The rearrangement links TRBV20-1 to TRBJ1-2, with TRBD1 matching over 7 bases. CDR1 and CDR2 (germline): DFQATT, SNEGSKA (reference sequence). Losses at the gene ends were 0 bases for V and 2 bases for J; bases not matched to a gene: 9. This CDR3 has 16 amino acids. The CDR3 DNA is TGCAGTGCTAGAGAAACCGGGACAGAAATGAACTATGGCTACACCTTC. It specifies CSARETGTEMNYGYTF.

Details on this clonotype: Compared with germline, one end of the junction differs, possibly owing to a read error. J is TRBJ2-1 and V is TRBV6-2 or TRBV6-3; D gene uncertain. Germline assignment: CDR1 MNHEY and CDR2 SVGEGT. CDR3 length equals 11 residues. CDR3 sequence: CTSIYGFEQLF. The CDR3 DNA reads as TGTACCAGCATTTACGGGTTCGAGCAGCTCTTC.

The CDR3 sequence: CSAQGQSNEPQHF. Here the CDR3 DNA reads TGCAGTGCCCAAGGACAGAGTAATGAGCCCCAGCATTTT. This sequence joins TRBV20-1 and TRBJ1-5; D is perhaps TRBD1 (6 bases). V dropped 6 bases and J dropped 8 bases, with 17 bases sitting between them. Looked up from germline, CDR1 is DFQATT and CDR2 is SNEGSKA (reference sequence). The CDR3 spans 13 residues.

The rearrangement links TRBV12-3 or TRBV12-4 to TRBJ2-1; D unclear. V lost 2 bases and J 9 bases, leaving 17 bases between the germline ends. The CDR3 covers 15 residues. CDR3 residues: CASSLRPLSRSEQFF. CDR3 sequence (DNA): TGTGCCAGCAGTTTAAGGCCGCTATCCCGCAGTGAGCAGTTCTTC.

This clonotype has at least ten counts. The chain recombines TRBV7-8 with TRBJ1-2; D gene ambiguous. CDR3 length equals 13 residues. The germline V gene has CDR1 SGHVS and CDR2 FQNEAQ. The V and J ends lost 5 bases and 8 bases respectively, with 15 bases between them. DNA for the CDR3: TGTGCCAGCAGCCCCTCAGCGGTCTGGGGCTACACCTTC. It is translated as CASSPSAVWGYTF.

Points on this clonotype: One end of the junction varies from germline; a read error may be responsible. CDR3 region: CASPTERGRRGKTQYF. The DNA for the CDR3 is TGCGCCAGCCCGACCGAGCGGGGGCGTAGGGGAAAGACCCAGTATTTC. This chain joins TRBV5-1 and TRBJ2-5; TRBD2 aligns across 8 bases. The length of the CDR3 is 16 residues. Germline CDR1 SGHRS, CDR2 YFSETQ.

In its sample, this clonotype was seen a few times. This is likely a read error, given that the CDR3 carries no conserved phenylalanine or tryptophan at its end. The chain joins TRBV24-1 to TRBJ2-5, with 10 nucleotides matching TRBD1. V was clipped by 4 bases and J by 5 bases; unmatched bases: 3. Per germline, CDR1 KGHDR and CDR2 SFDVKD. The CDR3 covers 14 residues. CDR3: CATSDRTGGETQYL. The DNA of the CDR3 is TGTGCCACCAGTGACAGGACAGGGGGTGAGACCCAGTACCTC.

This clonotype was recorded at least ten times. V is TRBV30 and J is TRBJ2-2; TRBD1 agrees at 7 bases. V shed 3 bases, J shed 4 bases, and the junction held 5 bases outside the gene matches. The CDR3 extends over 14 amino acids. Germline V gene lookup returns CDR1 GTSNPN and CDR2 SVGIG (reference sequence). The CDR3 sequence is CAWSHGTVTGELFF. The CDR3 DNA reads as TGTGCCTGGAGCCATGGGACAGTCACCGGGGAGCTGTTTTTT. The full variable domain, its missing parts supplied by reference TRBV30 and TRBJ2-2, is SQTIHQWPATLVQPVGSPLSLECTVEGTSNPNLYWYRQAAGRGLQLLFYSVGIGQISSEVPQNLSASRPQDRQFILSSKKLLLSDSGFYLCAWSHGTVTGELFFGEGSRLTVL.

The chain links TRBV20-1 to TRBJ2-7; D is possibly TRBD2 (6 bases). V was cut by 2 bases and J by 6 bases, with 17 bases left in between. The CDR3 covers 14 residues. The germline CDR1 and CDR2 sequences are DFQATT and SNEGSKA (reference sequence). The chain's CDR3 is CSARWRERGCEQYF. The CDR3 bases are TGCAGTGCTAGATGGAGGGAGAGGGGCTGCGAGCAGTACTTC.

The CDR3 sequence is CASSNPPKETQYF. Written as DNA, the CDR3 is TGTGCCAGCAGTAACCCCCCGAAAGAGACCCAGTACTTC. J is TRBJ2-5 and V is TRBV28; no firm D call. Germline-derived CDR1 and CDR2 are MDHEN and SYDVKM. Trimming took off 5 bases at V and 3 bases at J, with 10 bases between the two ends. The CDR3 is made up of 13 amino acids.